This T cell receptor beta chain was identified in a study of T cell clonotyping in hematopoietic cell transplantation. Study details: Cytoreduction preceded collection of pretransplant recipient samples. Overall study results and limits: At the given depth, recipient repertoires were over 97% de novo clonotypes.

Time point denoted: recipient sample about 28 days before transplant, after cytoreduction. Per the germline V gene, CDR1 is SSHAT and CDR2 is FNYEAQ (reference sequence). CDR3 length: 12 amino acids. In regard to this clone: What it binds is unknown. At one end the junction does not follow the germline gene, possibly because of a read error.

Data came from immunoSEQ multiplex PCR; TCRdb stores just in-frame clones and leaves some out. The top ten hold more than 20% of the sample, which has 20,000 to 30,000 clones, 80% to 90% seen once. The receptor was derived from a woman aged 55-70 years with acute myeloid leukemia. Some clones in this sample may be carry-over from other donors' samples. J is TRBJ2-2 and V is TRBV7-7; D is unresolved. Specimen: peripheral blood mononuclear cells, collected before stem cell transplant. This chain's CDR3 is CASSLAGGELFF. The CDR3 coding sequence is TGTGCTAGCAGCTTAGCTGGCGGGGAGCTGTTTTTT. Based on the CDR3 plus reference TRBV7-7 and TRBJ2-2, the full variable domain is GAGVSQSPRYKVTKRGQDVTLRCDPISSHATLYWYQQALGQGPEFLTYFNYEAQPDKSGLPSDRFSAERPEGSISTLTIQRTEQRDSAMYRCASSLAGGELFFGEGSRLTVL.